The 27 T cell receptor beta chains below all came from one sample that was sequenced in a study of cytomegalovirus exposure and HLA in healthy donors. PCR employed 60 Vbeta and 13 Jbeta primers. The protocol was immunoSEQ multiplex PCR, while the TCRdb copy is restricted to in-frame clones and leaves out a portion. In the table there are some 150,000 clones, approximately 79% of which are singletons. The sequenced material came from PBMCs. These receptors all stem from a woman younger than 45 in good health and CMV-seronegative.

This clone was detected only a few times. This rearrangement joins TRBV2 to TRBJ1-5, with 7 bases aligning to TRBD1. CDR1 and CDR2 (germline): SNHLY, FYNNEI. V lost 1 base to trimming and J lost 1 base; unmatched junction nucleotides: 4. This CDR3 spans 16 amino acids. CDR3 bases: TGTGCCAGCAGTGAAGAGACAGGGTGGAGCAATCAGCCCCAGCATTTT. Encoded protein: CASSEETGWSNQPQHF.

V and J are TRBV5-6 and TRBJ2-5; TRBD2 matches 8 bases. The CDR3 covers 16 residues. After removal of 4 bases from V and 5 bases from J, the junction contained 13 bases not matched to a gene. Germline CDR1 reads SGHDT; CDR2 reads YYEEEE. The CDR3 DNA reads as TGTGCCAGCAGCCATCCCGGAGCGGGAGTGGGGGAGACCCAGTACTTC. It translates to CASSHPGAGVGETQYF.

The V gene is TRBV19, the J gene TRBJ2-1, with 9 bases that match TRBD1. With 6 bases clipped from V and 4 bases from J, the junction kept 10 bases outside the gene matches. Germline CDR1 LNHDA, CDR2 SQIVND (reference sequence). The CDR3 sequence is 16 residues long. CDR3: CASRRNRGQSYNEQFF. The CDR3 coding sequence is TGTGCCAGTAGAAGAAACAGGGGGCAAAGTTACAATGAGCAGTTCTTC.

This rearrangement joins TRBV4-2 to TRBJ2-1, with 12 bases fitting TRBD2. There are 17 residues in the CDR3. Per germline, CDR1 LGHNA and CDR2 YNFKEQ. V shed 1 base, J shed 8 bases, and the junction held 9 bases outside the gene matches. The chain's CDR3 is CASSQGTLAGGGDEQFF. CDR3 bases: TGTGCCAGCAGCCAAGGGACCCTAGCGGGAGGGGGGGATGAGCAGTTCTTC.

This chain joins TRBV5-6 and TRBJ2-2; the match to TRBD2 covers 12 bases. The junction had 5 bases not matched to a gene; V was cut back by 2 bases and J by 0 bases. Germline V gene lookup returns CDR1 SGHDT and CDR2 YYEEEE. The CDR3 consists of 18 residues. The CDR3 protein is CASSFRTSGAANTGELFF. The CDR3 DNA follows: TGTGCCAGCAGCTTTAGGACTAGCGGGGCTGCGAACACCGGGGAGCTGTTTTTT.

The gene calls are TRBV19 and TRBJ1-5, with D hard to call. This CDR3 comprises 13 residues. Germline V CDR1 and CDR2: LNHDA, SQIVND (reference sequence). Trimming stripped 6 bases from V and 7 bases from J, with 13 bases between. The CDR3 reads CASRTGVEQPQHF. In DNA form, the CDR3 reads TGTGCCAGTAGGACCGGGGTCGAGCAGCCCCAGCATTTT.

The genes are TRBV15 and TRBJ1-2; D gene uncertain. The V end was cut by 5 bases, the J end by 5 bases, with 15 bases between. CDR3 length: 14 amino acids. Germline V gene sequence: CDR1 LNHNV, CDR2 YYDKDF (reference sequence). The CDR3 DNA is TGTGCCACCAGCGCAGCCTACCCACTATATGGCTACACCTTC. As protein: CATSAAYPLYGYTF. The whole variable domain, filled in from reference TRBV15 and TRBJ1-2, reads DAMVIQNPRYQVTQFGKPVTLSCSQTLNHNVMYWYQQKSSQAPKLLFHYYDKDFNNEADTPDNFQSRRPNTSFCFLDIRSPGLGDTAMYLCATSAAYPLYGYTFGSGTRLTVV.

This clone was counted only a few times. The chain combines TRBV6-1 with TRBJ2-7; 14 bases line up with TRBD2. The germline V gene encodes CDR1 MNHNS and CDR2 SASEGT. The CDR3 spans 15 residues. With V trimmed by 5 bases and J by 7 bases, 7 bases remained unmatched. In nucleotides, the CDR3 is TGTGCCAGCAGTACGGGACTAGCGGGAGTTTGGGAGCAGTACTTC. Protein product: CASSTGLAGVWEQYF.

This clone was detected a few times. The gene calls are TRBV11-2 and TRBJ2-2; 8 bases align to TRBD2. Germline V CDR1 and CDR2: SGHAT, FQNNGV. The ends lost 1 base at V and 6 bases at J; junction bases unmatched: 10. This CDR3 comprises 17 residues. CDR3 DNA sequence: TGTGCCAGCAGCTTAGTTGTAGCGGGGCCTCCCCCCGGGGAGCTGTTTTTT. Translation gives CASSLVVAGPPPGELFF. Full variable domain (missing parts from reference TRBV11-2 and TRBJ2-2): EAGVAQSPRYKIIEKRQSVAFWCNPISGHATLYWYQQILGQGPKLLIQFQNNGVVDDSQLPKDRFSAERLKGVDSTLKIQPAKLEDSAVYLCASSLVVAGPPPGELFFGEGSRLTVL.

In its sample, this clone was seen once. The chain carries TRBV30 and TRBJ2-3, with TRBD2 identical over 13 bases. Germline V CDR1 and CDR2: GTSNPN, SVGIG (reference sequence). The V segment lost 3 bases and the J segment 2 bases; nucleotides outside the gene matches: 11. CDR3 length: 18 residues. CDR3 sequence (DNA): TGTGCCTGGAGGCGGGGAACTAGCGGGAGGGCTTACACAGATACGCAGTATTTT. This encodes CAWRRGTSGRAYTDTQYF.

This clone has just one count. This rearrangement joins TRBV18 to TRBJ1-3; the D gene is possibly TRBD1 (6 bases). V shed 6 bases and J shed 3 bases, with 18 bases lying between them. The CDR3 consists of 16 residues. Germline V lookup: CDR1 KGHSH, CDR2 LQKENI. This chain's CDR3 is CASSQTGQPGGNTIYF. CDR3 DNA sequence: TGTGCCAGCTCCCAGACAGGCCAACCCGGTGGAAACACCATATATTTT.

J is TRBJ1-1 and V is TRBV7-3; D ambiguous. The germline CDR1 and CDR2 sequences are SGHTA and FQGTGA. The CDR3 extends over 13 amino acids. Trimming stripped 2 bases from V and 0 bases from J, with 4 bases between. CDR3 DNA: TGTGCCAGCAGCTTATCCTTGAACACTGAAGCTTTCTTT. This codes for CASSLSLNTEAFF.

This chain uses TRBV7-3 with TRBJ1-1; no reliable D call. The CDR3 covers 14 residues. V lost 6 bases, J lost 5 bases, and 16 bases lay in between. Germline CDR1 and CDR2: SGHTA and FQGTGA. The DNA for the CDR3 is TGTGCCAGCAGTCCGGACGGGAGGGAGACTGAAGCTTTCTTT. This gives the protein CASSPDGRETEAFF.

This clone was picked up one time. This chain links TRBV6-5 with TRBJ2-5; 11 bases are shared with TRBD1. V was pared by 2 bases and J by 5 bases, with 4 bases of the junction left unmatched. CDR1 is MNHEY and CDR2 is SVGAGI in the germline V gene. This CDR3 has 15 residues. CDR3 coding DNA: TGTGCCAGCAGTTACGGGGACAGGGGGGTCGAGACCCAGTACTTC. Translating it yields CASSYGDRGVETQYF.

V usage is TRBV9 and J usage is TRBJ2-1; 7 bases line up with TRBD2. Looked up from germline, CDR1 is SGDLS and CDR2 is YYNGEE. The CDR3 sequence is 16 residues long. Trimming removed 3 bases from V and 3 bases from J; junction bases left unmatched: 9. CDR3 sequence: CASSGLAGPGYNEQFF. The DNA of the CDR3 is TGTGCCAGCAGCGGATTAGCGGGCCCCGGCTACAATGAGCAGTTCTTC. The full variable domain, with the rest looked up from reference TRBV9 and TRBJ2-1, is DSGVTQTPKHLITATGQRVTLRCSPRSGDLSVYWYQQSLDQGLQFLIQYYNGEERAKGNILERFSAQQFPDLHSELNLSSLELGDSALYFCASSGLAGPGYNEQFFGPGTRLTVL.

The rearrangement uses TRBV5-5 and TRBJ1-2; tentative D call: TRBD1 (5 bases). CDR1 is SGHKS, CDR2 YYEKEE, per germline (reference sequence). The germline V and J ends were trimmed by 0 bases and 6 bases, with 12 bases remaining between them. The CDR3 has 14 amino acids. CDR3 amino acids: CASSLEGARDGYTF. In nucleotides, the CDR3 is TGTGCCAGCAGCTTGGAAGGGGCCCGTGATGGCTACACCTTC.

The rearrangement joins TRBV28 to TRBJ1-1; 7 bases are shared with TRBD1. CDR1 is MDHEN and CDR2 is SYDVKM in the germline V gene. This CDR3 has 14 amino acids. Losses at the gene ends were 8 bases for V and 8 bases for J; bases not matched to a gene: 14. The CDR3, as DNA: TGTGCCAGCGGAAGACGAGGGACAGTCGAAGAAGCTTTCTTT. It codes for CASGRRGTVEEAFF.

This clone has just a few counts. This chain joins TRBV6-6 and TRBJ1-2; D perhaps matches TRBD1 (5 bases). Looked up from germline, CDR1 is MNHNY and CDR2 is SVGAGI (reference sequence). The CDR3 spans 13 residues. Trimming left V 0 bases short and J 6 bases short, with 8 bases between. This CDR3 reads CASSYSRGDGYTF. In DNA form, the CDR3 reads TGTGCCAGCAGTTACTCGCGGGGGGATGGCTACACCTTC.

The CDR3 spells CASRSGRSEGGTDTQYF. In DNA, the CDR3 is TGTGCAAGTCGCTCGGGCCGATCCGAGGGGGGCACAGATACGCAGTATTTT. This sequence joins TRBV12-2 and TRBJ2-3; the D call of TRBD1 is as the table states it, not checked on the DNA. TRBV12-2 is tagged as a pseudogene. The CDR3 runs 17 residues.

The chain joins TRBV10-3 to TRBJ2-5; 7 positions match TRBD2. The V gene end was trimmed by 3 bases and the J gene end by 4 bases; junction bases not matched to a gene: 5. CDR3 length equals 14 residues. Germline assignment: CDR1 ENHRY and CDR2 SYGVKD. CDR3 DNA: TGTGCCATCAGTGACAGGACTAGGGCAGAGACCCAGTACTTC. This gives the protein CAISDRTRAETQYF.

This rearrangement joins TRBV9 to TRBJ2-7, with 7 bases matching TRBD2. Per the germline V gene, CDR1 is SGDLS and CDR2 is YYNGEE. V trimming: 0 bases; J trimming: 3 bases; junction bases outside the gene matches: 6. The CDR3 is 15 amino acids. The CDR3 DNA sequence: TGTGCCAGCAGCGTAGGGGGGGGACCTTACTACGAGCAGTACTTC. This sequence encodes CASSVGGGPYYEQYF.

The genes are TRBV27 and TRBJ1-1; possibly TRBD1 for D (6 bases). Trimming cost V 5 bases and J 0 bases, with 13 bases left between them. The germline gives CDR1 MNHEY, CDR2 SMNVEV (reference sequence). The CDR3 contains 15 residues. This CDR3 is CASSPGQTMNTEAFF. CDR3 DNA: TGTGCCAGCAGTCCTGGACAGACAATGAACACTGAAGCTTTCTTT.

This clone showed up just once. The V call is TRBV9, the J call TRBJ2-3; maybe TRBD1 (5 bases). Per the germline V gene, CDR1 is SGDLS and CDR2 is YYNGEE. With 3 bases removed from V and 1 base from J, the gap between germline ends came to 9 bases. The CDR3 totals 14 residues. CDR3 loop: CASSAPTGTDTQYF. The CDR3 nucleotides are TGTGCCAGCAGCGCACCGACAGGCACAGATACGCAGTATTTT.

The V and J genes are TRBV7-9 and TRBJ1-4; no definite D call. The ends were cut back, 0 bases at V and 8 bases at J, with 13 bases in the middle. In germline, CDR1 is SEHNR, CDR2 FQNEAQ (reference sequence). The CDR3 is 15 residues long. In nucleotides, the CDR3 is TGTGCCAGCAGCTTAGCTAACAGTCAAAGGGAAAAACTGTTTTTT. Protein sequence: CASSLANSQREKLFF.

CDR3 coding DNA: TGTGCCATCAGTGAGTCACGCGGGGGGAGGACAGATACGCAGTATTTT. Translation gives CAISESRGGRTDTQYF. The chain carries TRBV10-3 and TRBJ2-3; 8 bases align to TRBD2. Germline CDR1 is ENHRY and CDR2 is SYGVKD. The CDR3 is made up of 16 amino acids. After removal of 0 bases from V and 3 bases from J, the junction contained 5 bases not matched to a gene.

This chain joins TRBV7-2 and TRBJ2-5, with D perhaps TRBD2 (5 bases). The CDR3 consists of 15 residues. The germline V gene encodes CDR1 SGHTA and CDR2 FQGNSA. V was clipped by 1 base and J by 7 bases, with 16 bases between them. CDR3: CASSLDSRAAGTQYF. DNA for the CDR3: TGTGCCAGCAGCTTAGACTCGCGGGCGGCCGGGACCCAGTACTTC.

CDR3: CAGTGNGYTF. The CDR3 nucleotides are TGTGCCGGGACAGGCAATGGCTACACCTTC. The V gene is TRBV30, the J gene TRBJ1-2, with 8 bases lining up with TRBD1. Trimming at V came to 8 bases and at J to 6 bases, leaving 2 bases not matched to a gene. CDR3 length: 10 residues. CDR1 and CDR2 from the germline V gene are GTSNPN and SVGIG (reference sequence).